Shown below are 29 T cell receptor beta chains from a single sample sequenced in a study of cytomegalovirus exposure and HLA in healthy donors. Both 60 Vbeta primers and 13 Jbeta primers went into the PCR. The protocol was immunoSEQ multiplex PCR, while the TCRdb copy is restricted to in-frame clones and leaves out a portion. The table has 150,000 or so clones, almost 85% seen once. Sequencing was performed on PBMCs. The receptors were gathered from a young man in good health and CMV-seropositive.

The chain combines TRBV18 with TRBJ1-1, with D maybe TRBD1 (6 bases). Trimming left V 0 bases short and J 1 base short, with 9 bases between. Germline-derived CDR1 and CDR2 are KGHSH and LQKENI. The CDR3 runs 15 residues. The CDR3 sequence is CASSPPQGRNTEAFF. CDR3 nucleotide sequence: TGTGCCAGCTCACCACCCCAGGGGAGGAACACTGAAGCTTTCTTT.

The chain uses TRBV4-1 and TRBJ1-2; weak D call: TRBD1 (6 bases). Germline V gene lookup returns CDR1 MGHRA and CDR2 YSYEKL. V was shortened by 7 bases and J by 4 bases, with 22 bases between the two germline ends. The length of the CDR3 is 16 residues. This CDR3 is CASTQDRSSASYGYTF. As DNA, the CDR3 is TGCGCCAGCACCCAGGACAGATCCTCAGCCTCCTATGGCTACACCTTC.

J is TRBJ1-1 and V is TRBV7-2; tentative D call: TRBD1 (5 bases). The CDR3 contains 13 residues. CDR1 is SGHTA, CDR2 FQGNSA, per germline. V gave up 5 bases and J gave up 0 bases, with 7 bases separating them. CDR3 region: CASSTTVNTEAFF. CDR3 in DNA: TGTGCCAGCAGCACGACAGTGAACACTGAAGCTTTCTTT.

This chain links TRBV19 with TRBJ2-7, with TRBD1 identical over 8 bases. The CDR3 covers 15 residues. Trimming removed 3 bases from V and 5 bases from J; junction bases left unmatched: 9. Germline CDR1 is LNHDA and CDR2 is SQIVND (reference sequence). CDR3 coding DNA: TGTGCCAGTAGTATTACGGTCAGGGGGCCGGACGAGCAGTACTTC. It yields the protein CASSITVRGPDEQYF.

For this clone: At one end the junction does not follow the germline gene, possibly because of a read error. V and J are TRBV28 and TRBJ1-4, with TRBD1 as a possible D gene (5 bases). CDR1 and CDR2 from the germline V gene are MDHEN and SYDVKM. CDR3 length: 11 residues. The CDR3 loop reads CASSLRKGRVF. CDR3 DNA sequence: TGTGCCAGCAGTTTAAGAAAAGGCAGGGTGTTT.

The J gene is TRBJ2-1, the V gene TRBV2; TRBD1 might be the D (5 bases). The CDR3 loop spans 14 amino acids. Germline values: CDR1 SNHLY, CDR2 FYNNEI. The germline V and J ends were trimmed by 1 base and 10 bases, with 14 bases remaining between them. CDR3 coding DNA: TGTGCCAGCAGTGAAGGGCGACAGTCCTCGGAGCAGTTCTTC. It specifies CASSEGRQSSEQFF.

This chain connects TRBV27 to TRBJ2-3; the match to TRBD2 covers 7 bases. Germline V lookup: CDR1 MNHEY, CDR2 SMNVEV (reference sequence). The V and J ends lost 2 bases and 2 bases, in that order; junction bases with no gene match: 7. This CDR3 spans 16 amino acids. CDR3 amino acids: CASSLERGPYTDTQYF. The DNA for the CDR3 is TGTGCCAGCAGTTTAGAGCGGGGACCCTACACAGATACGCAGTATTTT.

The J gene is TRBJ1-1, the V gene TRBV4-1; unclear D gene. Trimming removed 0 bases from V and 3 bases from J, with 5 bases in between. The CDR3 spans 13 residues. Per germline, CDR1 MGHRA and CDR2 YSYEKL. The CDR3 DNA sequence: TGCGCCAGCAGCCAAGATCCGGACACTGAAGCTTTCTTT. It codes for CASSQDPDTEAFF.

This clone appeared a single time. This chain joins TRBV21-1 and TRBJ1-4; the D call of TRBD1 is as the table states it, not checked on the DNA. TRBV21-1 is a pseudogene locus. The CDR3 is 18 amino acids. The CDR3 DNA is TGTGCCAGCAGCACCATACCGGGACAGGAGACAACTAATGAAAAACTGTTTTTT. Translation gives CASSTIPGQETTNEKLFF.

This chain links TRBV19 with TRBJ2-2, with a weak D call TRBD1 (6 bases). Germline V CDR1 and CDR2: LNHDA, SQIVND (reference sequence). The CDR3 runs 14 residues. Trimming took 5 bases from V and 1 from J, leaving 8 bases between them. CDR3 protein: CASSSGVNTGELFF. The CDR3 DNA sequence: TGTGCCAGTAGTTCAGGGGTGAACACCGGGGAGCTGTTTTTT. The complete variable domain, with remaining parts taken from reference TRBV19 and TRBJ2-2, reads DGGITQSPKYLFRKEGQNVTLSCEQNLNHDAMYWYRQDPGQGLRLIYYSQIVNDFQKGDIAEGYSVSREKKESFPLTVTSAQKNPTAFYLCASSSGVNTGELFFGEGSRLTVL.

The chain is built from TRBV5-1 and TRBJ2-7, with D perhaps TRBD1 (6 bases). The germline gives CDR1 SGHRS, CDR2 YFSETQ. The CDR3 consists of 15 residues. V was cut by 3 bases and J by 0 bases, with 13 bases left in between. CDR3 bases: TGCGCCAGCAGCTGGCAAGGGGGAAGCTCCTACGAGCAGTACTTC. Protein: CASSWQGGSSYEQYF.

The chain recombines TRBV25-1 with TRBJ2-1, with D unresolved. The V and J ends lost 4 bases and 8 bases respectively, with 12 bases between them. CDR3 length: 13 residues. Germline V CDR1 and CDR2: MGHDK, SYGVNS. DNA for the CDR3: TGTGCCAGCAGTGGCGCTGGTACCTATGAGCAGTTCTTC. As protein: CASSGAGTYEQFF.

The rearrangement uses TRBV5-8 and TRBJ2-5; TRBD1 is a possible D gene (6 bases). Germline lookup yields CDR1 SGHTS and CDR2 YDEGEE. The V and J ends lost 4 bases and 0 bases respectively, with 10 bases between them. There are 14 residues in the CDR3. CDR3 loop: CASSDTGYQETQYF. As DNA, the CDR3 is TGTGCCAGCAGCGATACAGGGTACCAAGAGACCCAGTACTTC. The complete variable domain, with remaining parts taken from reference TRBV5-8 and TRBJ2-5, reads EAGVTQSPTHLIKTRGQQATLRCSPISGHTSVYWYQQALGLGLQFLLWYDEGEERNRGNFPPRFSGRQFPNYSSELNVNALELEDSALYLCASSDTGYQETQYFGPGTRLLVL.

The V gene is TRBV5-1, the J gene TRBJ2-5; 13 bases align to TRBD2. Losses at the gene ends were 4 bases for V and 5 bases for J; bases not matched to a gene: 5. The germline V gene has CDR1 SGHRS and CDR2 YFSETQ. This CDR3 is 15 amino acids long. The CDR3 nucleotides read TGCGCCAGCAGCGTGACTAGCGGGGGGAAGGAGACCCAGTACTTC. Protein: CASSVTSGGKETQYF. The full variable domain, in which reference TRBV5-1 and TRBJ2-5 provide the parts outside the CDR3, is KAGVTQTPRYLIKTRGQQVTLSCSPISGHRSVSWYQQTPGQGLQFLFEYFSETQRNKGNFPGRFSGRQFSNSRSEMNVSTLELGDSALYLCASSVTSGGKETQYFGPGTRLLVL.

The rearrangement joins TRBV7-6 to TRBJ2-2; D gene uncertain. This CDR3 comprises 14 residues. CDR1 and CDR2 (germline): SGHVS, FNYEAQ. V was pared by 1 base and J by 2 bases, with 5 bases between. The chain's CDR3 is CASSLDYNTGELFF. The CDR3 nucleotides are TGTGCCAGCAGCTTAGACTACAACACCGGGGAGCTGTTTTTT. Using reference TRBV7-6 and TRBJ2-2 for the parts outside the CDR3, the full variable domain is GAGVSQSPRYKVTKRGQDVALRCDPISGHVSLYWYRQALGQGPEFLTYFNYEAQQDKSGLPNDRFSAERPEGSISTLTIQRTEQRDSAMYRCASSLDYNTGELFFGEGSRLTVL.

Here the CDR3 reads CSVEGSGEKLFF. The CDR3 DNA sequence: TGCAGCGTGGAGGGTAGTGGTGAAAAACTGTTTTTT. The chain joins TRBV29-1 to TRBJ1-4; D gene ambiguous. The CDR3 has 12 amino acids. The germline V gene encodes CDR1 SQVTM and CDR2 ANQGSEA. Trimming removed 6 bases from V and 7 bases from J, with 12 bases in between.

This clone was found once. The chain links TRBV28 to TRBJ2-7; 10 bases line up with TRBD1. The CDR3 sequence is 15 residues long. The J segment lost 3 bases and the V segment lost 7 bases, leaving 9 bases of the junction unmatched. Germline V CDR1 and CDR2: MDHEN, SYDVKM. The CDR3 is CASNRQGQGYYEQYF. The DNA for the CDR3 is TGTGCCAGCAATAGGCAGGGACAGGGGTACTACGAGCAGTACTTC.

This chain connects TRBV11-3 to TRBJ2-3; 7 bases agree with TRBD1. Germline V CDR1 and CDR2: SGHNT, YENEEA. The CDR3 is 14 amino acids. V was pared by 5 bases and J by 6 bases, with 8 bases of the junction left unmatched. The CDR3: CASSHGQDGDTQYF. The CDR3 bases are TGTGCCAGCAGCCACGGACAGGATGGGGATACGCAGTATTTT.

A note on this clone: This specimen includes other DNA sequences encoding the same CDR3. J is TRBJ2-1 and V is TRBV10-3; 7 positions agree with TRBD2. V gave up 2 bases and J gave up 4 bases; unmatched junction bases: 2. CDR3 length equals 14 residues. Germline values: CDR1 ENHRY, CDR2 SYGVKD. The DNA for the CDR3 is TGTGCCATCAGTGAGCGGGAGGCGTACAATGAGCAGTTCTTC. Translating it yields CAISEREAYNEQFF.

This chain uses TRBV28 with TRBJ1-4, with TRBD1 matching 8 bases. Germline CDR1 and CDR2: MDHEN and SYDVKM. This CDR3 comprises 13 residues. V trimming: 7 bases; J trimming: 7 bases; junction bases outside the gene matches: 5. CDR3 coding DNA: TGTGCCAGCACCAGGGGGCGCGGTGAAAAACTGTTTTTT. It codes for CASTRGRGEKLFF.

V and J are TRBV19 and TRBJ2-7; D possibly corresponds to TRBD1 (6 bases). V was shortened by 5 bases and J by 0 bases, with 17 bases between the two germline ends. Germline V gene lookup returns CDR1 LNHDA and CDR2 SQIVND (reference sequence). CDR3 length equals 16 residues. The CDR3 loop reads CASSSRRTGSSYEQYF. The CDR3 region has the DNA TGTGCCAGTAGTTCTCGACGCACAGGGTCCTCCTACGAGCAGTACTTC.

This chain uses TRBV9 with TRBJ1-1; 8 positions agree with TRBD1. This CDR3 region has 16 residues. Germline V gene data show CDR1 as SGDLS and CDR2 as YYNGEE. J lost 3 bases, V lost 1 base, and 8 bases had no gene match. The CDR3 loop is CASSVKGQGGYTEAFF. CDR3 in DNA: TGTGCCAGCAGCGTAAAAGGACAGGGAGGTTACACTGAAGCTTTCTTT.

V usage is TRBV7-8 and J usage is TRBJ1-3, with D possibly matching TRBD1 (6 bases). The CDR3 is 15 residues long. Trimming took 5 bases from V and 2 from J, leaving 13 bases between them. CDR1 SGHVS and CDR2 FQNEAQ come from the germline V gene. CDR3 protein: CASSQNRAAGNTIYF. CDR3 DNA: TGTGCCAGCAGCCAAAACAGGGCTGCTGGAAACACCATATATTTT.

This chain links TRBV27 with TRBJ2-3; a possible D gene is TRBD2 (5 bases). The V and J ends lost 5 bases and 0 bases respectively, with 15 bases between them. Germline V CDR1 and CDR2: MNHEY, SMNVEV (reference sequence). This CDR3 has 16 amino acids. The CDR3 nucleotides read TGTGCCAGCAGTCCTCGCGGGTATACTAGCACAGATACGCAGTATTTT. Its translation is CASSPRGYTSTDTQYF.

The chain carries TRBV9 and TRBJ2-3; 14 bases fit TRBD2. The V gene end was trimmed by 2 bases and the J gene end by 1 base; junction bases not matched to a gene: 3. Germline lookup yields CDR1 SGDLS and CDR2 YYNGEE. The CDR3 is 17 amino acids. The CDR3 loop reads CASSVTSGRAGTDTQYF. In DNA, the CDR3 is TGTGCCAGCAGCGTGACTAGCGGGAGGGCCGGCACAGATACGCAGTATTTT.

This rearrangement joins TRBV7-9 to TRBJ1-4, with D tentatively TRBD1 (6 bases). This CDR3 spans 16 amino acids. Germline V CDR1 and CDR2: SEHNR, FQNEAQ (reference sequence). The V end was cut by 6 bases, the J end by 4 bases, with 18 bases between. The CDR3 DNA reads TGTGCCAGCAGTTATATTGGACAGACGCTTAATGAAAAACTGTTTTTT. Translating it yields CASSYIGQTLNEKLFF.

The chain couples TRBV25-1 to TRBJ1-4; D gene uncertain. V was trimmed by 10 bases and J by 3 bases, leaving 6 bases between them. The CDR3 is 11 residues long. CDR1 MGHDK and CDR2 SYGVNS come from the germline V gene. CDR3 residues: CATQANEKLFF. The CDR3 region has the DNA TGTGCCACCCAGGCTAATGAAAAACTGTTTTTT.

The chain uses TRBV7-9 and TRBJ2-7; no clear D. Trimming cost V 6 bases and J 4 bases, with 13 bases left between them. The germline gives CDR1 SEHNR, CDR2 FQNEAQ (reference sequence). CDR3 length: 13 amino acids. Written as DNA, the CDR3 is TGTGCCAGCAGTCCAACTACCCTATACGAGCAGTACTTC. This encodes CASSPTTLYEQYF.

V and J are TRBV7-8 and TRBJ2-5, with 8 bases fitting TRBD1. The J call is uncertain, as TRBJ2-7 better fits the DNA end. The V gene's germline CDR1 is SGHVS and CDR2 FQNEAQ. This CDR3 comprises 16 residues. The chain's CDR3 is CASSLNAGTGNYEQYF. Written as DNA, the CDR3 is TGTGCCAGCAGCTTAAATGCCGGGACAGGTAACTACGAGCAGTACTTC.